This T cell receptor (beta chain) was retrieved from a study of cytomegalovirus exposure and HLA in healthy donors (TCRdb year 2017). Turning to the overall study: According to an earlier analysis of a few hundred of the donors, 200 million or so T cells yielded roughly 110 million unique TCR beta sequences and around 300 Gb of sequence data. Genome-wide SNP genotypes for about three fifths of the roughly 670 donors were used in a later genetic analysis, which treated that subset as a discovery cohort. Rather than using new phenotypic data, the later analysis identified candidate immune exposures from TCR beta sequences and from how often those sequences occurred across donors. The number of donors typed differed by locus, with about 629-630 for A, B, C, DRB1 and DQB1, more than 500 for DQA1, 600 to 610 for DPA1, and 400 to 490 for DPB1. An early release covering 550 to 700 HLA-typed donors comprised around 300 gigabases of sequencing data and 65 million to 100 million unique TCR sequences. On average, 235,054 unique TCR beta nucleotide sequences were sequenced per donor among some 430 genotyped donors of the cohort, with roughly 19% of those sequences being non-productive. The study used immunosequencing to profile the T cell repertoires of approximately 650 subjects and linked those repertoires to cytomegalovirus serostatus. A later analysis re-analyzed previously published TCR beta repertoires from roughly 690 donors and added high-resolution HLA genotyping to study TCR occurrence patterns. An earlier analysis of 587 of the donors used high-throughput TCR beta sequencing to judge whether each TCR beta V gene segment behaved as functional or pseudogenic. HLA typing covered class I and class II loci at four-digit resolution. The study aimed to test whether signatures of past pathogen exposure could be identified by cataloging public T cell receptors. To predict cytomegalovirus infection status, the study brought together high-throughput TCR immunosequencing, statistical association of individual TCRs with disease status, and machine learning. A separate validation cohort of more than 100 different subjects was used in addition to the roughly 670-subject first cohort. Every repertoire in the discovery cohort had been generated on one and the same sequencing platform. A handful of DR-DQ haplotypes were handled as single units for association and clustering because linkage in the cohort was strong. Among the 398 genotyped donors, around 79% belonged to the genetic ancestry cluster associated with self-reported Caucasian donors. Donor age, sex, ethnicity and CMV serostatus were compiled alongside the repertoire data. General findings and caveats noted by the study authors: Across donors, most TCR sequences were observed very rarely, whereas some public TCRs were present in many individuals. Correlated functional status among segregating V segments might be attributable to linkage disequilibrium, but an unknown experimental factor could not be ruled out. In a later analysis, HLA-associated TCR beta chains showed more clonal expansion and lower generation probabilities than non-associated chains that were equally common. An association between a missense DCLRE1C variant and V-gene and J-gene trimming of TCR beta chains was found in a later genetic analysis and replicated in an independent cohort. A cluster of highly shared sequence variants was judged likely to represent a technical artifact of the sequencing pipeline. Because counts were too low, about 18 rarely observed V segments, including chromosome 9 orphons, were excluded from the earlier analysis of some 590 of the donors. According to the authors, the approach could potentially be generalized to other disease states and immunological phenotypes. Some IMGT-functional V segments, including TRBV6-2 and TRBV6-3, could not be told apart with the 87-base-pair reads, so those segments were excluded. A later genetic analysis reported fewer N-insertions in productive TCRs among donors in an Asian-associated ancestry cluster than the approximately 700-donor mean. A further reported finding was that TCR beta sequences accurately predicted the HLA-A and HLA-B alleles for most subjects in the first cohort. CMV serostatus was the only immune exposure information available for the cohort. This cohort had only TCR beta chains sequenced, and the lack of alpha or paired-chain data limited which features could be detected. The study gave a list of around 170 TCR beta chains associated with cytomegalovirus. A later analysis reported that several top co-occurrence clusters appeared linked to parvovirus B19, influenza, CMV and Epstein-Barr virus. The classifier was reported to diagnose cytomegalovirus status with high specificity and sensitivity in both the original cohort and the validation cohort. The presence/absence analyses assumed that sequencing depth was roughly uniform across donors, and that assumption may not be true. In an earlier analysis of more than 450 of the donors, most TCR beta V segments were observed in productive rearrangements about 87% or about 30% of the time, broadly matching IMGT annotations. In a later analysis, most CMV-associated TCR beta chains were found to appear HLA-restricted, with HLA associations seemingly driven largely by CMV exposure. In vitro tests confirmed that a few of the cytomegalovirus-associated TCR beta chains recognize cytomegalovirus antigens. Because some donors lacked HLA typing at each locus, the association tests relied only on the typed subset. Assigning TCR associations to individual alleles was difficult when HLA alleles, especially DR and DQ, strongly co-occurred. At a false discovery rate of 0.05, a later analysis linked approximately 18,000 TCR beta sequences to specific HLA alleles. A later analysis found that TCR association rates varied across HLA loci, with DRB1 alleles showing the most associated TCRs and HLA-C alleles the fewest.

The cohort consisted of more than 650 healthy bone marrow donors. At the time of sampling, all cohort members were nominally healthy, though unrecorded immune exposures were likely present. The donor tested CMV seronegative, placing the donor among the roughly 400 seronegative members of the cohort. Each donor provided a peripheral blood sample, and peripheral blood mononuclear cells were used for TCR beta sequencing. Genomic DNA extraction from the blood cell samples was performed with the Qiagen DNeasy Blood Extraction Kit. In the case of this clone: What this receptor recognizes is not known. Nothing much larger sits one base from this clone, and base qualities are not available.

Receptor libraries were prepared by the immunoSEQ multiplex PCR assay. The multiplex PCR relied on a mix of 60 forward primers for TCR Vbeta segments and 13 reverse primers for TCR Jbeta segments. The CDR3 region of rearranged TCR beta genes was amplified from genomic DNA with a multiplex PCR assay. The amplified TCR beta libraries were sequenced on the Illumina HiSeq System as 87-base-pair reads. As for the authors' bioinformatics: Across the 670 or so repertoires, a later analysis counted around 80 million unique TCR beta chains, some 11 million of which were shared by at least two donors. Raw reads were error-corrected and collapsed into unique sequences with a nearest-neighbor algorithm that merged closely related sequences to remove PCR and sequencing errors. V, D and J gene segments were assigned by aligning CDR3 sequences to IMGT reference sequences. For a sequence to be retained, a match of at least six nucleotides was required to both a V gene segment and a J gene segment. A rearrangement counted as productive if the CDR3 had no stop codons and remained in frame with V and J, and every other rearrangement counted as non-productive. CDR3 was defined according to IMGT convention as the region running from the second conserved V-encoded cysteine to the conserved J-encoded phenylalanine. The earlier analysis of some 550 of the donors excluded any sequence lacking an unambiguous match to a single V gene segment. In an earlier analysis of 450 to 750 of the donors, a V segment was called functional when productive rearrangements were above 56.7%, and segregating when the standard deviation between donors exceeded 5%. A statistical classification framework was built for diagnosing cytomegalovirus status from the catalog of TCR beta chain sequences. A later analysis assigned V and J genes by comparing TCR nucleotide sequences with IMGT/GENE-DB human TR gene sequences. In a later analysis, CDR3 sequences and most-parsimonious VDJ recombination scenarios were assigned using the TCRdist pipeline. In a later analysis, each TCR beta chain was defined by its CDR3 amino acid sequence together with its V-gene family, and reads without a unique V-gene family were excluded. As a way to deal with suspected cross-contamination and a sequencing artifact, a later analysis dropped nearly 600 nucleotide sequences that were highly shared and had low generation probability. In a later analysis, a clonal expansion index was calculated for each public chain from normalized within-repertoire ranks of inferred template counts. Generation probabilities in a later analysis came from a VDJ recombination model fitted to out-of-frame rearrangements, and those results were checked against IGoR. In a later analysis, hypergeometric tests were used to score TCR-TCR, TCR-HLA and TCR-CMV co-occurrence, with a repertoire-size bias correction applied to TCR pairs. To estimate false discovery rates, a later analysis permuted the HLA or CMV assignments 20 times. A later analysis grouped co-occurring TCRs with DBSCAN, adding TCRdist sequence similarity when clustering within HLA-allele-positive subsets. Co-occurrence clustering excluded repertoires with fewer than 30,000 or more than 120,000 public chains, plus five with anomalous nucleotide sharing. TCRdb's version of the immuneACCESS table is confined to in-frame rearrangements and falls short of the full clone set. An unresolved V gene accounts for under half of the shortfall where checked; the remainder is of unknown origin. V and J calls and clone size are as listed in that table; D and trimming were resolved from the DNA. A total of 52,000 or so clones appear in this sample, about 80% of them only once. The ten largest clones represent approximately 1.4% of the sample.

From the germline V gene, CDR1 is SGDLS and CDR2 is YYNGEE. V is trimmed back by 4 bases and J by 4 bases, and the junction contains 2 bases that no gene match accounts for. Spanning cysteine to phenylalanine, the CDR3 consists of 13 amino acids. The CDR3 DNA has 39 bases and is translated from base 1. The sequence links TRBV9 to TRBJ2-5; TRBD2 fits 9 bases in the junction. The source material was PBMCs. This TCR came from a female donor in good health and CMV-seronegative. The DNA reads TGTGCCAGCAGCCCGCGGGGGGGAGAGACCCAGTACTTC. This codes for CASSPRGGETQYF. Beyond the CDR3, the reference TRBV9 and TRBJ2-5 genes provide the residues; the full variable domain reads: DSGVTQTPKHLITATGQRVTLRCSPRSGDLSVYWYQQSLDQGLQFLIQYYNGEERAKGNILERFSAQQFPDLHSELNLSSLELGDSALYFCASSPRGGETQYFGPGTRLLVL.